This entry features one TCR beta chain sequence. Its antigen is currently not known. Base qualities are not at hand, and no much larger clone is one base apart. This sample was sequenced with an Illumina NovaSeq 6000. TCR cDNA was synthesized by 5'RACE template switching, which introduced a universal primer site and unique molecular identifiers. Priming of cDNA synthesis was performed from both the TCR alpha and TCR beta constant segments. Two PCR steps were used to amplify libraries, with sample barcodes and sequencing adapters being added in the second step. Sequencing of libraries was done on Illumina HiSeq 2500 (2x100 bp) or NovaSeq (2x150 bp). From the authors' description of their analysis: MIGEC handled demultiplexing of reads and collapsing into UMI consensus sequences, while MiXCR performed V(D)J alignment. Vaccine-responding clonotypes were identified with edgeR using replicate PBMC samples, with FDR below 0.01 and a log2 fold change above 5 up to day 15 being required. Each bulk clonotype was labeled CD4 or CD8 based on which sequenced repertoire, CD4 or CD8, contained the clonotype at higher abundance. TCRdb trimmed the raw reads at Q25, called clones with MiXCR and kept productive beta chains. A single entry per CDR3 protein holds the most common genes and DNA from its merged rows. Clone size and V and J calls follow TCRdb, not the original study. In all, the sample holds a few hundred thousand distinct CDR3 sequences, and about 10% of those were seen once. Jointly, the top ten make up approximately 3.3% of the sample.

These data are taken from a study of T cells after yellow fever vaccination (dated by TCRdb to about 2019). As for the study more broadly: The SMART-Seq v4 Ultra Low Input RNA kit was used to prepare libraries from fractions with low cell numbers. Bulk TCR alpha and beta repertoires were sequenced longitudinally to track T-cell clones before and after primary and booster YFV17D yellow fever vaccination. The cohort comprised two healthy male donors, one aged 18 to 29 and one aged 30 to 39 years. Blood was drawn at multiple timepoints before and after primary and secondary immunization, with bulk PBMC replicates and cell subsets isolated. Broad study findings and their caveats: Computational filtering was required because FACS-sorted repertoires could contain abundant contaminating clonotypes from the bulk population. The secondary T-cell response was found to be weaker but faster than the primary response, with a peak reached on day 5 rather than on day 15. A small share of clonotypes occurred in both CD4 and CD8 compartments, likely arising from convergent recombination. Because only a couple of donors were included in the study, the extent to which the findings can be generalized is limited. After the booster, most of the clones that had expanded following primary vaccination were detected again (about 95% of CD4 and roughly 88% of CD8), which suggests that memory was broadly maintained.

The treatment or condition label on this specimen signifies: live attenuated yellow fever vaccine strain. PBMCs were isolated from peripheral blood using a standard Ficoll-Paque protocol. Dynabeads CD4 and CD8 positive selection kits were used to isolate the CD4 and CD8 T-cell fractions. TriZol was used to extract RNA from bulk PBMCs, from CD4 and CD8 fractions, and from dextramer-positive and dextramer-negative fractions. From a lookup of the germline V gene (reference sequence), CDR1 and CDR2 are SEHNR and FQNEAQ. The germline V end is reduced by 5 bases and the J end by 2 bases; junction bases left unmatched: 3. Its CDR3 holds 13 amino acids, cysteine through phenylalanine. Only CDR3 DNA remains: 39 bases, in frame from the first base.

This clonotype was sampled from a man in his late teens or twenties who received the YFV17D yellow fever vaccine. The sequences come from CD4+ T cells sorted from PBMCs, collected 5 days after the yellow fever booster vaccination. The chain is assembled from TRBV7-9 and TRBJ2-7; 7 nucleotides in the junction match TRBD1. The CDR3 has the sequence CASSGQETYEQYF. In nucleotides, the sequence is TGTGCCAGCAGCGGACAGGAAACCTACGAGCAGTACTTC.